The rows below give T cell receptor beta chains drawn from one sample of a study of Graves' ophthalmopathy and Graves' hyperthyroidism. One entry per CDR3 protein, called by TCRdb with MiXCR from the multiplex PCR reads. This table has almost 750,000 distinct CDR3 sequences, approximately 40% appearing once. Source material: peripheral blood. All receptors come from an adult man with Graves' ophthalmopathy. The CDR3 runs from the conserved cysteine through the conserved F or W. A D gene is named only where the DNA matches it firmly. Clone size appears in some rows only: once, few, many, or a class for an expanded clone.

DNA: TGCAGTGCTAGAGAGTATGGCGGCGGCTACGAGCAGTACTTC
CDR3: CSAREYGGGYEQYF
D: .
size: .
V: TRBV20-1
length: 14
J: TRBJ2-7

DNA: TGTGCCAGCAGCTTAGGCGTCCGGGACTACAGTTCACCCCTCCACTTT
CDR3: CASSLGVRDYSSPLHF
D: .
size: many
V: TRBV7-2
length: 16
J: TRBJ1-6

DNA: TGTGCCAGCAGTACCGCCTTAGTCCACGAGCAGTACTTC
CDR3: CASSTALVHEQYF
D: .
size: many
V: TRBV19
length: 13
J: TRBJ2-7

DNA: TGTGCCAGCAGCCCTGGGACAGACTATGGCTACACCTTC
CDR3: CASSPGTDYGYTF
D: TRBD1
size: many
V: TRBV7-6
length: 13
J: TRBJ1-2

DNA: TGTGCCAGCAGTTACGGAAACAATTCACCCCTCCACTTT
CDR3: CASSYGNNSPLHF
D: .
size: many
V: TRBV6-5
length: 13
J: TRBJ1-6

DNA: TGTGCCAGCAGCGGAGGGGGGCTCGGCGAGCAGTACTTC
CDR3: CASSGGGLGEQYF
D: .
size: many
V: TRBV7-9
length: 13
J: TRBJ2-7

DNA: TGTGCCAGCAGCTTTTTAGATCCTAATGAAAAACTGTTTTTT
CDR3: CASSFLDPNEKLFF
D: .
size: .
V: TRBV7-2
length: 14
J: TRBJ1-4

DNA: TGTGCCAGCATCAAAGCCACGGGGGAAAGCTATGGCTACACCTTC
CDR3: CASIKATGESYGYTF
D: .
size: many
V: TRBV2
length: 15
J: TRBJ1-2

DNA: TGTGCCAGCTCGCGGAGGGTGGACGGTGGCTACACCTTC
CDR3: CASSRRVDGGYTF
D: .
size: .
V: TRBV15
length: 13
J: TRBJ1-2

DNA: TGTGCCAGCAGCTTAGGTGCAGGGGGCGCTTGGAGCGAGCAGTACTTC
CDR3: CASSLGAGGAWSEQYF
D: TRBD1
size: .
V: TRBV7-2
length: 16
J: TRBJ2-7

DNA: TGTGCCACCCAGCCGGGGTTAGCTAACTATGGCTACACCTTC
CDR3: CATQPGLANYGYTF
D: .
size: many
V: TRBV2
length: 14
J: TRBJ1-2

DNA: TGTGCCAGCAGTGAGAGGGTCAGTCTAGCCAAAAACATTCAGTACTTC
CDR3: CASSERVSLAKNIQYF
D: .
size: once
V: TRBV2
length: 16
J: TRBJ2-4

DNA: TGTGCCAGCAGTTTATCGATACAGGGGTTAGTGAACACTGAAGCTTTCTTT
CDR3: CASSLSIQGLVNTEAFF
D: TRBD1
size: .
V: TRBV27
length: 17
J: TRBJ1-1

DNA: TGTGCCAGCAGCTTAGAGCTAGCGGGAGAGAATGAGCAGTACTTC
CDR3: CASSLELAGENEQYF
D: TRBD2
size: many
V: TRBV7-9
length: 15
J: TRBJ2-7

DNA: TGTGCCACCAGCCCCCGCAGGGCGAACACCGGGGAGCTGTTTTTT
CDR3: CATSPRRANTGELFF
D: .
size: few
V: TRBV15
length: 15
J: TRBJ2-2

DNA: TGTGCCAGCAGAGCGGACGGAAGCTCCTATAATTCACCCCTCCACTTT
CDR3: CASRADGSSYNSPLHF
D: .
size: .
V: TRBV10-3
length: 16
J: TRBJ1-6

DNA: TGCAGCGTTGACGGGACAGGGACAGAGACCCAGTACTTC
CDR3: CSVDGTGTETQYF
D: TRBD1
size: many
V: TRBV29-1
length: 13
J: TRBJ2-5

DNA: TGTGCCAGCAGTTACTCGGGGATTCTACTCGACGAGACCCAGTACTTC
CDR3: CASSYSGILLDETQYF
D: .
size: .
V: TRBV25-1
length: 16
J: TRBJ2-5

DNA: TGCAGCGTGGGTATGGGCAGCACAGATACGCAGTATTTT
CDR3: CSVGMGSTDTQYF
D: .
size: .
V: TRBV29-1
length: 13
J: TRBJ2-3

DNA: TGCAGTGCTAACAATCAGGGCCCCATCGTCTACGAGCAGTACTTC
CDR3: CSANNQGPIVYEQYF
D: .
size: few
V: TRBV20-1
length: 15
J: TRBJ2-7

DNA: TGTGCCAGCAGAGATGGCACTTTCAGAGCTAACTATGGCTACACCTTC
CDR3: CASRDGTFRANYGYTF
D: .
size: .
V: TRBV11-2
length: 16
J: TRBJ1-2

DNA: TGTGCCAGTAGTGAAGACACCGTCCTCCGGGGCTACACCTTC
CDR3: CASSEDTVLRGYTF
D: .
size: .
V: TRBV19
length: 14
J: TRBJ1-2

DNA: TGTGCCAGCAGCCAAGGACAGGGCGGCACCGGGGAGCTGTTTTTT
CDR3: CASSQGQGGTGELFF
D: TRBD1
size: .
V: TRBV14
length: 15
J: TRBJ2-2

DNA: TGTGCCAGCAGCTTCACGGGCCTAGGGCAGTACTTC
CDR3: CASSFTGLGQYF
D: .
size: many
V: TRBV7-2
length: 12
J: TRBJ2-7

DNA: TGTGCCACCAGCAGAAACAGGGGAAATAATGAAAAACTGTTTTTT
CDR3: CATSRNRGNNEKLFF
D: TRBD1
size: many
V: TRBV15
length: 15
J: TRBJ1-4

DNA: TGTGCCAGCAGACCACCGGGACAGGGGGCACTCCAAGAGACCCAGTACTTC
CDR3: CASRPPGQGALQETQYF
D: TRBD1
size: .
V: TRBV25-1
length: 17
J: TRBJ2-5

DNA: TGTGCCAGCAGCTTAAGCGGGGGTTATGCGTACGAGCAGTACTTC
CDR3: CASSLSGGYAYEQYF
D: TRBD2
size: few
V: TRBV7-9
length: 15
J: TRBJ2-7

DNA: TGTGCCAGCAGCCCCCGACTAGCGACACTGAACACCGGGGAGCTGTTTTTT
CDR3: CASSPRLATLNTGELFF
D: TRBD2
size: few
V: TRBV7-9
length: 17
J: TRBJ2-2

DNA: TGTGCCAGCAGCCGGGGGGATTTAGCGGGGACTCAAGAGACCCAGTACTTC
CDR3: CASSRGDLAGTQETQYF
D: TRBD2
size: .
V: TRBV7-9
length: 17
J: TRBJ2-5

DNA: TGTGCCAGCAGGCACAGGGGAAGCTCCTACGAGCAGTACTTC
CDR3: CASRHRGSSYEQYF
D: TRBD1
size: .
V: TRBV6-5
length: 14
J: TRBJ2-7

DNA: TGCGCCAGCAGCTTCCCATCCGACGAGCAGTACTTC
CDR3: CASSFPSDEQYF
D: .
size: few
V: TRBV5-1
length: 12
J: TRBJ2-7

DNA: TGTGCCATCAGCGCGACCGGGACAGGACCTAATGAAAAACTGTTTTTT
CDR3: CAISATGTGPNEKLFF
D: TRBD1
size: once
V: TRBV10-3
length: 16
J: TRBJ1-4

DNA: TGTGCCAGCAGCTGGCCGGGACAGGGCGTCAAGACCCAGTACTTC
CDR3: CASSWPGQGVKTQYF
D: TRBD1
size: many
V: TRBV5-8
length: 15
J: TRBJ2-5

DNA: TGTGCCAGCAGTGACAGACAGGGGGCCTCCGAGCAGTACTTC
CDR3: CASSDRQGASEQYF
D: TRBD1
size: many
V: TRBV2
length: 14
J: TRBJ2-7

DNA: TGTGCCAGCAGCCGACAGGGCGAGCAGTACTTC
CDR3: CASSRQGEQYF
D: TRBD1
size: many
V: TRBV7-9
length: 11
J: TRBJ2-7

DNA: TGCAGTGCTATAAACCGGGTCGATGAAAAACTGTTTTTT
CDR3: CSAINRVDEKLFF
D: .
size: many
V: TRBV20-1
length: 13
J: TRBJ1-4

DNA: TGTGCCAGCAGCTTGACTGTTTTGTCGGGACAGGGTTACGAGCAGTACTTC
CDR3: CASSLTVLSGQGYEQYF
D: TRBD1
size: .
V: TRBV5-4
length: 17
J: TRBJ2-7

DNA: TGCGCCAGCAGCCAAGAGTTGACTCAGCCCCAGCATTTT
CDR3: CASSQELTQPQHF
D: .
size: .
V: TRBV7-9
length: 13
J: TRBJ1-5

DNA: TGTGCCTCCTCTATAAGCCCGGTGGAGCTGTTTTTT
CDR3: CASSISPVELFF
D: .
size: .
V: TRBV11-1
length: 12
J: TRBJ2-2

DNA: TGTGCCAGCAGCTTGACAGAGAACACTGAAAAACTGTTTTTT
CDR3: CASSLTENTEKLFF
D: .
size: .
V: TRBV7-9
length: 14
J: TRBJ1-4

DNA: TGTGCCACCAGTGAGGGGACAAGGGATCAGCCCCAGCATTTT
CDR3: CATSEGTRDQPQHF
D: .
size: .
V: TRBV24-1
length: 14
J: TRBJ1-5

DNA: TGCGCCAGCAGCCGCGGACAGGCGAATGAAAAACTGTTTTTT
CDR3: CASSRGQANEKLFF
D: TRBD1
size: .
V: TRBV19
length: 14
J: TRBJ1-4

DNA: TGTGCCAGCAGCTTAGCGTCCGAGGGAAAACTGTTTTTT
CDR3: CASSLASEGKLFF
D: .
size: many
V: TRBV7-9
length: 13
J: TRBJ1-4

DNA: TGTGCCAGCAGTTACGGGGACGCGATGTACTTC
CDR3: CASSYGDAMYF
D: .
size: few
V: TRBV6-6
length: 11
J: TRBJ2-7

DNA: TGTGCCAGCAGCTTAGGGACTAGCGGGAACGCAGATACGCAGTATTTT
CDR3: CASSLGTSGNADTQYF
D: TRBD2
size: .
V: TRBV7-9
length: 16
J: TRBJ2-3

DNA: TGTGCCATCAGTCAAGAAACCGGGACCGGTGTTGCAGGGGCCAACGTCCTGACTTTC
CDR3: CAISQETGTGVAGANVLTF
D: .
size: .
V: TRBV10-3
length: 19
J: TRBJ2-6

DNA: TGCAGCGTCGGGACAGGACATAACTATGGCTACACCTTC
CDR3: CSVGTGHNYGYTF
D: TRBD1
size: .
V: TRBV29-1
length: 13
J: TRBJ1-2

DNA: TGTGCCAGCAGCTTAAGAGGACAGGGTGATTCACCCCTCCACTTT
CDR3: CASSLRGQGDSPLHF
D: TRBD1
size: many
V: TRBV7-3
length: 15
J: TRBJ1-6

DNA: TGCAGTGCTAGATGGTTTAGCGGGGACCACGGACAGACCCAGTACTTC
CDR3: CSARWFSGDHGQTQYF
D: TRBD2
size: .
V: TRBV20-1
length: 16
J: TRBJ2-5

DNA: TGTGCCAGTACCCAGGGGTACGTTAACAATCAGCCCCAGCATTTT
CDR3: CASTQGYVNNQPQHF
D: .
size: many
V: TRBV19
length: 15
J: TRBJ1-5

DNA: TGTGCCAGCAGCGCATGGCCGACTAGACTCTACGAGCAGTACTTC
CDR3: CASSAWPTRLYEQYF
D: .
size: many
V: TRBV7-6
length: 15
J: TRBJ2-7

DNA: TGCAGCTTAGTGGCAGGGTGGGGATTTGGCTACACCTTC
CDR3: CSLVAGWGFGYTF
D: .
size: .
V: TRBV29-1
length: 13
J: TRBJ1-2

DNA: TGTGCCACCCCCAGTAGTGTAGCAGCGGAGGAGGGAGAGACCCAGTACTTC
CDR3: CATPSSVAAEEGETQYF
D: .
size: .
V: TRBV10-3
length: 17
J: TRBJ2-5